Sequencing of this T cell receptor beta chain was carried out in a study of blood T cell repertoires in COVID-19 (dated by TCRdb to the early 2020s). Notes on the research overall: Samples covering the acute and convalescent phases of COVID-19 were provided by collaborators in the United States, Italy and Spain. The prospective study material was composed of cDNA or gDNA derived from T cells, B-cell-depleted T cells, or PBMCs. Deeply sampled blood TCRbeta repertoires from subjects exposed to, actively infected with, or recovered from COVID-19 were included in the dataset. The repertoires were released in a freely available public database intended as a resource for research on the immune response to SARS-CoV-2. The samples were drawn from the first 160 participants of the ongoing ImmuneRACE study and from over a thousand subjects provided by 6 global collaborators. Nearly every sample came with metadata listing a de-identified subject ID, COVID-19 status, age in years and sex. Where HLA class I and class II types were available, the types were taken from metadata supplied by the sample provider, not from assay-based typing.

Participants in the prospective study were aged about 18 to 100 years, lived in more than 20 United States geographic areas, and enrolled through a virtual design. Cohort assignment in the prospective study relied on participant-reported clinical history from a screening survey and a study questionnaire. A participant counted as exposed if, within 2 weeks of entering the study, that participant had been in contact with someone who had a PCR-confirmed or clinician-diagnosed COVID-19 case. Mobile phlebotomists in the prospective study collected whole blood, serum and a nasopharyngeal or oropharyngeal swab from every participant. Prospective study participants could optionally give additional blood draws and questionnaires over an approximately 2-month period. Prospective study blood samples were shipped either frozen or at room temperature before DNA extraction. TCRbeta CDR3 regions were amplified from genomic DNA by means of the immunoSEQ Assay, a bias-controlled multiplex PCR. Processing in the source paper ran as follows. The number of nucleated cells in each sample was estimated by amplification of reference gene primers within the assay. To quantify the absolute abundance of each unique TCRbeta CDR3 rearrangement, sequence reads were collapsed and filtered. For each sample, productive Simpson clonality was calculated as the square root of Simpson's diversity index across productive rearrangements. TCRdb took over this immuneACCESS table, retaining in-frame rearrangements with V and J assigned. Such tables are incomplete; in checked studies, under half of the missing clones stem from an unresolved V gene, and the remainder is unexplained. V and J calls and clone size are as listed in that table; D and trimming were resolved from the DNA. The sample yields 330,000 or so clones; around nine tenths were counted once. The ten largest clonotypes hold just over 1% of the sample.

With respect to this clone: Its antigen is currently not known. The sample holds no much larger clone one base away, and base qualities are not on file.

Taken from the germline V gene, the CDR1 and CDR2 loops are SGDLS and YYNGEE. From its cysteine to its phenylalanine, the CDR3 spans 15 amino acids. The DNA shown is the 45-base CDR3, in frame from base 1. V is trimmed back by 3 bases and J by 8 bases, and the junction contains 8 bases that no gene match accounts for. Points the paper makes about the study in general: How much clinical and demographic metadata was included differed by source and by participant, and the metadata was provided uncurated.

Sequenced sample: PBMCs or T cells enriched from blood (not recorded which). The receptor's source is a woman in her 30s who had been exposed to COVID-19. The V and J genes are TRBV9 and TRBJ2-1, with TRBD2 matching 10 junction bases. The CDR3 amino acid sequence is: CASSAPGLATHEQFF. The DNA is TGTGCCAGCAGCGCTCCGGGACTAGCGACACATGAGCAGTTCTTC.